Presented here are 14 T cell receptor beta chains from one specimen sequenced in a study of blood T cell repertoires in COVID-19 (dated by TCRdb to 2020 to 2021). Library prep was done by the immunoSEQ multiplex PCR assay. Imported from immuneACCESS, the table was reduced by TCRdb to in-frame sequences with V and J called. These copies leave out some clones; in studies compared against another copy, an unresolved V gene accounts for under half, and the cause of the remainder is not known. This sample is represented by roughly 90,000 clones; roughly 89% of them were singletons. Approximately 5.6% of the sample rests with the top ten. The specimen was peripheral blood. The receptors were gathered from a woman of 80 years or more with active COVID-19.

This chain joins TRBV19 and TRBJ2-3; 9 nucleotides align to TRBD2. CDR1 is LNHDA, CDR2 SQIVND, per germline (reference sequence). The CDR3 totals 17 residues. V gave up 3 bases and J gave up 2 bases; unmatched junction bases: 9. As DNA, the CDR3 is TGTGCCAGTAGTATCTATGCGGGAGGGGGGGCCACAGATACGCAGTATTTT. It yields the protein CASSIYAGGGATDTQYF.

The chain carries TRBV27 and TRBJ1-1; D uncertain. V was shortened by 3 bases and J by 2 bases, with 7 bases between the two germline ends. The CDR3 is 13 residues long. Germline V gene lookup returns CDR1 MNHEY and CDR2 SMNVEV (reference sequence). CDR3 protein: CASSFLANTEAFF. CDR3 in DNA: TGTGCCAGCAGTTTTCTGGCTAACACTGAAGCTTTCTTT.

The chain joins TRBV7-9 to TRBJ2-7, with 10 positions matching TRBD2. CDR3 length: 12 amino acids. CDR1 is SEHNR and CDR2 is FQNEAQ in the germline V gene (reference sequence). V gave up 8 bases and J gave up 5 bases; unmatched junction bases: 3. CDR3 sequence: CASLAGENEQYF. CDR3 coding DNA: TGTGCCAGCCTAGCGGGAGAGAACGAGCAGTACTTC.

The chain combines TRBV6-5 with TRBJ2-7; 8 bases are shared with TRBD1. The germline V gene encodes CDR1 MNHEY and CDR2 SVGAGI. V gave up 7 bases and J gave up 2 bases; unmatched junction bases: 7. CDR3 length: 14 amino acids. DNA of the CDR3: TGTGCCAGCACCAGGACAGGGCGCCCCTACGAGCAGTACTTC. This translates into CASTRTGRPYEQYF.

V is TRBV3-1 (or the pseudogene TRBV3-2) and J is TRBJ2-1, with 10 bases fitting TRBD2. This CDR3 has 14 amino acids. Unmatched junction bases numbered 2, after V lost 6 bases and J lost 3 bases. Germline V lookup: CDR1 LGHDT, CDR2 YNNKEL (reference sequence). In nucleotides, the CDR3 is TGTGCCAGCAGTCAGCGGGAGGGCTACAATGAGCAGTTCTTC. The encoded protein is CASSQREGYNEQFF.

V is TRBV18 and J is TRBJ1-1, with a tentative D call TRBD1 (5 bases). The germline V gene encodes CDR1 KGHSH and CDR2 LQKENI. The V gene lost 2 bases and the J gene lost 5 bases, with 18 bases spanning the gap. This CDR3 comprises 16 residues. CDR3 region: CASSPNWGRRDTEAFF. The CDR3 bases are TGTGCCAGCTCACCAAACTGGGGCAGACGAGATACTGAAGCTTTCTTT.

The chain recombines TRBV25-1 with TRBJ2-1; no clear D. The germline V and J ends were trimmed by 3 bases and 9 bases, with 12 bases remaining between them. Germline values: CDR1 MGHDK, CDR2 SYGVNS. The CDR3 length is 13 residues. CDR3 sequence reads: CASSDPSVIEQFF. Written as DNA, the CDR3 is TGTGCCAGCAGTGACCCCTCAGTTATTGAGCAGTTCTTC.

The rearrangement joins TRBV7-2 to TRBJ1-2; the D gene is possibly TRBD1 (5 bases). Germline V gene data show CDR1 as SGHTA and CDR2 as FQGNSA. There are 12 residues in the CDR3. V lost 4 bases and J 10 bases, leaving 13 bases between the germline ends. The CDR3 reads CASSSSREHYTF. The CDR3 DNA is TGTGCCAGCAGCTCCTCCAGGGAACACTACACCTTC.

V usage is TRBV25-1 and J usage is TRBJ2-1; 9 positions agree with TRBD1. J was trimmed by 2 bases and V by 3 bases; bases with no gene match: 5. The CDR3 contains 16 residues. Germline lookup yields CDR1 MGHDK and CDR2 SYGVNS. Here the CDR3 reads CASSDLGQGTYNEQFF. The CDR3 coding sequence is TGTGCCAGCAGTGATCTCGGACAGGGGACCTACAATGAGCAGTTCTTC.

This clone turned up a few times. The chain links TRBV6-5 to TRBJ2-2; no definite D call. The CDR3 has 12 amino acids. The germline V gene encodes CDR1 MNHEY and CDR2 SVGAGI. Trimming shortened V by 8 bases and J by 6 bases, and 10 bases separated the two germline ends. The CDR3 nucleotides read TGTGCCAGCGCACGCGGTTCCGGGGAGCTGTTTTTT. This translates into CASARGSGELFF.

The V call is TRBV12-3 or TRBV12-4, the J call TRBJ2-1; D remains unclear. V was trimmed by 4 bases and J by 4 bases, leaving 8 bases between them. This CDR3 has 13 residues. The CDR3 protein is CASSSLQYNEQFF. The CDR3 nucleotides read TGTGCCAGCAGTTCTCTTCAGTACAATGAGCAGTTCTTC.

This clone was seen a few times. J is TRBJ2-5 and V is TRBV11-2; D is perhaps TRBD1 (9 bases). The CDR3 runs 15 residues. Deletions cut 5 bases from V and 4 bases from J, with 17 bases between. Germline CDR1 is SGHAT and CDR2 is FQNNGV. The CDR3 nucleotides are TGTGCCAGCAGCCCGGCGGGGGGACAGGGAGAGACCCAGTACTTC. This translates into CASSPAGGQGETQYF.

V is TRBV7-8 and J is TRBJ2-5, with D perhaps matching TRBD1 (6 bases). The V gene's germline CDR1 is SGHVS and CDR2 FQNEAQ. The CDR3 spans 15 residues. Trimming pared 0 bases from V and 7 bases from J, leaving 15 bases between. The chain's CDR3 is CASSLAMDSQGTQYF. The CDR3 region has the DNA TGTGCCAGCAGCTTAGCTATGGACAGCCAGGGGACCCAGTACTTC.

V and J are TRBV28 and TRBJ2-7, with D perhaps matching TRBD1 (5 bases). The CDR3 has 15 residues. Per germline, CDR1 MDHEN and CDR2 SYDVKM. Between the trimmed V and J ends, which lost 2 bases and 1 base, there was a span of 12 bases. The CDR3, as DNA: TGTGCCAGCAGTTTAATCACAGGCGGATCCTACGAGCAGTACTTC. Its protein is CASSLITGGSYEQYF.